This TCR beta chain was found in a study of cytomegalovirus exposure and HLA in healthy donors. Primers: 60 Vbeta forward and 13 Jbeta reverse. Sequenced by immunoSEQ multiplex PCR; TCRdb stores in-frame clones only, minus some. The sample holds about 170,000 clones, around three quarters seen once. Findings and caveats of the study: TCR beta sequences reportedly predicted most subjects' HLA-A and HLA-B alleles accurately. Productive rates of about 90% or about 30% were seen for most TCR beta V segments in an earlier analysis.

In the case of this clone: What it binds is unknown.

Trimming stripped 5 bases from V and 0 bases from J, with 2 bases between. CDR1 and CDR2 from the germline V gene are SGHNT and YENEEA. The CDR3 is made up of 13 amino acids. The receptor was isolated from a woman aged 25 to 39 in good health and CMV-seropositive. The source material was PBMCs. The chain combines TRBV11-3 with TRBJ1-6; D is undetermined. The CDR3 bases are TGTGCCAGCAGCCGCTCCTATAATTCACCCCTCCACTTT. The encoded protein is CASSRSYNSPLHF.